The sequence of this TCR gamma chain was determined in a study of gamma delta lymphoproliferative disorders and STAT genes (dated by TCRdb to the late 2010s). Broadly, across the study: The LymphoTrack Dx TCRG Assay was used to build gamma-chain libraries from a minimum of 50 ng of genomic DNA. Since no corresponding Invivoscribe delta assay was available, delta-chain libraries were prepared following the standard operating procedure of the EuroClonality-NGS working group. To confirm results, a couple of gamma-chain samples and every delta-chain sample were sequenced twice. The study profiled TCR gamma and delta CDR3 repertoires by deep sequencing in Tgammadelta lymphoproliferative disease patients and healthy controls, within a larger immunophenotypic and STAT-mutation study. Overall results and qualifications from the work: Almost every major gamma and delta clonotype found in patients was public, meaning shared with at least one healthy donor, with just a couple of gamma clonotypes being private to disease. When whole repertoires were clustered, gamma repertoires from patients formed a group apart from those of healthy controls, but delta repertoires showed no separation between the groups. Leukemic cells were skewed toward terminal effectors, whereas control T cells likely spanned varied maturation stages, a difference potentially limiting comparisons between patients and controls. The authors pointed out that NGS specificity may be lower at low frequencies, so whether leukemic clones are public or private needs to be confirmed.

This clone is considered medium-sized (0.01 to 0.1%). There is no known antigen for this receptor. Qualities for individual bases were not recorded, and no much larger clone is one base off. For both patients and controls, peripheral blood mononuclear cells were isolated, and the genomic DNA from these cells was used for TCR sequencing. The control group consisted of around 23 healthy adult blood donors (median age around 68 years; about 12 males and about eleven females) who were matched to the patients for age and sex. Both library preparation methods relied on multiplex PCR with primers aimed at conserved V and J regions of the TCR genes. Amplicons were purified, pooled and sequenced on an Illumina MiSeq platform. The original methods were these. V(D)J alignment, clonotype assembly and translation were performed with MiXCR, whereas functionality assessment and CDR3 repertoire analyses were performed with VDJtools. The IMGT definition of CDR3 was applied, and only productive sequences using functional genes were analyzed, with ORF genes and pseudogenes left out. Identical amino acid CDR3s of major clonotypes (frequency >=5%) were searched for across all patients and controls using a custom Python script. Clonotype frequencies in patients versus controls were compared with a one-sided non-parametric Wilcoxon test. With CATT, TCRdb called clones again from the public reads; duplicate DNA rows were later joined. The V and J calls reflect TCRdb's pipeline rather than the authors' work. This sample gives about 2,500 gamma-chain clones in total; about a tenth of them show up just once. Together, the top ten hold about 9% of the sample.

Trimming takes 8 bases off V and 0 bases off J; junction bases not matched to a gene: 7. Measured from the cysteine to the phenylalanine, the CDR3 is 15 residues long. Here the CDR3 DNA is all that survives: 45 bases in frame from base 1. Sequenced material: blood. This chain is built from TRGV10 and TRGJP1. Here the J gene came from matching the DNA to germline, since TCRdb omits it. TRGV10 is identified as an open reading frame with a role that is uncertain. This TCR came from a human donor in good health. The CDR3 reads CAAWDYDTTGWFKIF. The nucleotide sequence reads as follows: TGTGCTGCGTGGGATTATGATACCACTGGTTGGTTCAAGATATTT.